This paragraph covers one T cell receptor beta chain sequence. The antigen remains undetermined. The data originate from a study of early T cells in non-severe SARS-CoV-2 infection. About the research overall: Sequencing of bulk RNA from unsorted whole blood was done, without chain pairing. Regarding the study as a whole: VDJdb matching favored anti-spike CD8 responses, missing private and CD4 specificities.

The germline gives CDR1 DFQATT, CDR2 SNEGSKA (reference sequence). Trimming shortened V by 0 bases and J by 3 bases, and 19 bases separated the two germline ends. The CDR3 has 17 residues. Each single cDNA molecule received a unique molecular identifier. TCRdb itself ran the 5' RACE reads through MiXCR, one entry per CDR3 protein. Among about 69,000 distinct CDR3 sequences listed, about an eighth were seen once. The sequencing input was whole blood. The receptor was isolated from an adult who was a healthcare worker with PCR-confirmed SARS-CoV-2 infection or an uninfected control (not recorded which). This chain connects TRBV20-1 to TRBJ2-3; TRBD2 is a possible D gene (7 bases). CDR3 DNA sequence: TGCAGTGCTAGAGACCCTCTGAGTGGGGGGGCAACAGATACGCAGTATTTT. This translates into CSARDPLSGGATDTQYF.